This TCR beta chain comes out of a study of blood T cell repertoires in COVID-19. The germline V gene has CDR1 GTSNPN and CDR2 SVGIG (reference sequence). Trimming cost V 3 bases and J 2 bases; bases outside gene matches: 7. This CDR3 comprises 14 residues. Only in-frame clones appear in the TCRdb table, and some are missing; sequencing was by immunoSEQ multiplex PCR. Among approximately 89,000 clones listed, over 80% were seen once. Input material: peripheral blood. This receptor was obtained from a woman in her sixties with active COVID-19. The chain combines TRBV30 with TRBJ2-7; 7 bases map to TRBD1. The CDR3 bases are TGTGCCTGGAGGACAGGGCCTGCGACCTACGAGCAGTACTTC. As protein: CAWRTGPATYEQYF.